A single sample is the source of the 25 T cell receptor beta chains below, sequenced in a study of blood T cell repertoires in COVID-19. Method: immunoSEQ multiplex PCR; TCRdb's copy keeps in-frame clones and lacks some. The sample includes over 250,000 clones, about 85% of them seen just once. The sample comprised peripheral blood. The origin of the receptors is a human donor in a cohort sampled during active COVID-19.

The rearrangement uses TRBV7-8 and TRBJ1-1, with D maybe TRBD1 (5 bases). The CDR3 extends over 16 amino acids. V dropped 2 bases and J dropped 2 bases, with 15 bases sitting between them. Germline V CDR1 and CDR2: SGHVS, FQNEAQ. CDR3 in DNA: TGTGCCAGCAGCTTAAGCGGGGGGTTAAAAAACACTGAAGCTTTCTTT. It translates to CASSLSGGLKNTEAFF.

The chain carries TRBV14 and TRBJ2-1; D is undetermined. Germline CDR1 SGHDN, CDR2 FVKESK. The V end was cut by 4 bases, the J end by 2 bases, with 6 bases between. The CDR3 contains 13 residues. The CDR3 sequence is CASSPQTYNEQFF. The CDR3 coding sequence is TGTGCCAGCAGCCCCCAAACCTACAATGAGCAGTTCTTC.

J is TRBJ2-1 and V is TRBV7-2; maybe TRBD1 (6 bases). Germline V gene sequence: CDR1 SGHTA, CDR2 FQGNSA. Trimming cost V 7 bases and J 0 bases, with 13 bases left between them. This CDR3 is built from 15 residues. As DNA, the CDR3 is TGTGCCAGCACTCCGACAGGAAACTCCTACAATGAGCAGTTCTTC. Translation gives CASTPTGNSYNEQFF.

The sample holds a few counts of this clone. The gene calls are TRBV5-1 and TRBJ2-3, with 7 positions matching TRBD1. Looked up from germline, CDR1 is SGHRS and CDR2 is YFSETQ. V shed 5 bases, J shed 5 bases, and the junction held 8 bases outside the gene matches. The CDR3 loop spans 14 amino acids. The CDR3 sequence: CASSIDRAGDTQYF. CDR3 in DNA: TGCGCCAGCAGTATCGACAGGGCCGGAGATACGCAGTATTTT.

This rearrangement joins TRBV5-1 to TRBJ2-7; 8 nucleotides align to TRBD1. CDR3 length equals 14 residues. J gave up 4 bases and V 3 bases, and 6 bases lay outside the gene matches. The germline V gene has CDR1 SGHRS and CDR2 YFSETQ. CDR3 sequence: CASSSGQGLYEQYF. The CDR3 nucleotides read TGCGCCAGCAGCTCCGGACAGGGATTGTACGAGCAGTACTTC.

This clone was picked up many times. V and J are TRBV2 and TRBJ2-1, with 10 positions matching TRBD2. Unmatched junction bases numbered 2, after V lost 7 bases and J lost 2 bases. Germline CDR1 and CDR2: SNHLY and FYNNEI. This CDR3 is built from 14 residues. In nucleotides, the CDR3 is TGTGCCAGCACCGGGACTAGCGCCTACAATGAGCAGTTCTTC. Protein sequence: CASTGTSAYNEQFF.

This sequence joins TRBV18 and TRBJ2-5, with unresolved D. With 2 bases removed from V and 3 bases from J, the gap between germline ends came to 4 bases. CDR1 is KGHSH, CDR2 LQKENI, per germline. The CDR3 contains 12 residues. Written as DNA, the CDR3 is TGTGCCAGCTCACCATCGGAAGAGACCCAGTACTTC. Its translation is CASSPSEETQYF.

This chain uses TRBV4-1 with TRBJ1-2; D is undetermined. The CDR3 is 16 residues long. CDR1 MGHRA and CDR2 YSYEKL come from the germline V gene. V was cut by 1 base and J by 3 bases, with 15 bases left in between. This CDR3 reads CASSQGERGSYYGYTF. DNA for the CDR3: TGCGCCAGCAGCCAAGGGGAGCGTGGCAGCTACTATGGCTACACCTTC.

This clone was seen only a few times. This chain uses TRBV5-1 with TRBJ2-1, with TRBD1 matching 7 bases. The CDR3 runs to 13 residues. With 3 bases clipped from V and 11 bases from J, the junction kept 8 bases outside the gene matches. CDR1 is SGHRS and CDR2 is YFSETQ in the germline V gene. CDR3 bases: TGCGCCAGCAGCTGGGGGACAGAGAATAAGCAGTTCTTC. Amino acids: CASSWGTENKQFF.

The CDR3 bases are TGCGCCAGCAGCCCAGTCCCAGATACGCAGTATTTT. Protein: CASSPVPDTQYF. The V call is TRBV5-1, the J call TRBJ2-3; D is uncertain. CDR1 and CDR2 (germline): SGHRS, YFSETQ. Trimming took off 4 bases at V and 4 bases at J, with 7 bases between the two ends. The CDR3 is 12 amino acids.

This sequence joins TRBV28 and TRBJ1-6; D is ambiguous. V was cut by 4 bases and J by 5 bases, with 12 bases left in between. The CDR3 sequence is 15 residues long. From germline, CDR1 is MDHEN and CDR2 SYDVKM. The CDR3: CASSSVERHNSPLHF. DNA of the CDR3: TGTGCCAGCAGTTCCGTCGAGAGGCATAATTCACCCCTCCACTTT.

The chain carries TRBV25-1 and TRBJ1-3, with a tentative D call TRBD1 (5 bases). This CDR3 contains 13 residues. V was shortened by 10 bases and J by 5 bases, with 15 bases between the two germline ends. The germline V gene has CDR1 MGHDK and CDR2 SYGVNS. The CDR3 nucleotides read TGTGCCACCGCGGGGTACAGGCGAAACACCATATATTTT. Translated, it gives CATAGYRRNTIYF.

The V gene is TRBV27, the J gene TRBJ2-2; TRBD2 is a possible D gene (6 bases). This CDR3 has 13 amino acids. Germline V gene lookup returns CDR1 MNHEY and CDR2 SMNVEV (reference sequence). The germline V and J ends were trimmed by 6 bases and 5 bases, with 10 bases remaining between them. CDR3 nucleotides: TGTGCCAGCAGAAAGGGGAGGACCGGGGAGCTGTTTTTT. This translates into CASRKGRTGELFF.

The chain has TRBV6-1 and TRBJ2-7; possible D gene TRBD2, 6 bases. The CDR3 consists of 16 residues. Germline V gene data show CDR1 as MNHNS and CDR2 as SASEGT. The germline V and J ends were trimmed by 0 bases and 5 bases, with 17 bases remaining between them. The CDR3: CASSEARLASGHEQYF. The CDR3 region has the DNA TGTGCCAGCAGTGAAGCCCGCCTAGCGAGCGGTCACGAGCAGTACTTC.

The chain carries TRBV6-5 and TRBJ2-1; TRBD2 might be the D (6 bases). This CDR3 region has 13 residues. The germline gives CDR1 MNHEY, CDR2 SVGAGI. The ends were cut back, 7 bases at V and 5 bases at J, with 12 bases in the middle. The CDR3 region is CASKEGLNNEQFF. CDR3 sequence (DNA): TGTGCCAGCAAGGAGGGCCTGAACAATGAGCAGTTCTTC.

The CDR3 sequence is CASSLFRTEAGNTIYF. Written as DNA, the CDR3 is TGTGCCAGCAGCTTGTTTAGGACAGAGGCTGGAAACACCATATATTTT. V gene TRBV5-5 combines with J gene TRBJ1-3, with D tentatively TRBD1 (6 bases). The V end lost 1 base, the J end lost 2 bases, and 13 bases lay between the germline ends. The CDR3 runs 16 residues. Germline-derived CDR1 and CDR2 are SGHKS and YYEKEE (reference sequence).

In this sample, this clone turned up once. The J gene is TRBJ2-3, the V gene TRBV3-1 (or the pseudogene TRBV3-2), with D perhaps TRBD1 (6 bases). Germline-derived CDR1 and CDR2 are LGHDT and YNNKEL (reference sequence). CDR3 size: 14 residues. Trimming stripped 8 bases from V and 6 bases from J, with 18 bases between. The CDR3 sequence: CASSPRGSTDTQYF. CDR3 sequence (DNA): TGTGCCAGCTCTCCTAGGGGGAGTACTGATACGCAGTATTTT.

With respect to this clone: Other DNA variants within this sample encode the same CDR3. The chain is built from TRBV3-1 (or the pseudogene TRBV3-2) and TRBJ1-6; 7 bases fit TRBD1. CDR1 and CDR2 from the germline V gene are LGHDT and YNNKEL (reference sequence). With 1 base clipped from V and 10 bases from J, the junction kept 4 bases outside the gene matches. There are 14 residues in the CDR3. The CDR3 region is CASSQGQGGSPLHF. The DNA for the CDR3 is TGTGCCAGCAGCCAAGGACAGGGCGGCTCACCCCTCCACTTT.

V is TRBV28 and J is TRBJ1-2; no firm D call. Trimming pared 5 bases from V and 4 bases from J, leaving 8 bases between. This CDR3 contains 12 residues. Germline CDR1 reads MDHEN; CDR2 reads SYDVKM. The CDR3 loop is CASSQWPYGYTF. The CDR3 DNA follows: TGTGCCAGCAGTCAGTGGCCCTATGGCTACACCTTC.

To note about this clone: The same CDR3 also results from other DNA sequences found in this sample. The gene calls are TRBV5-1 and TRBJ2-7; D not resolved. The CDR3 loop spans 12 amino acids. Germline V lookup: CDR1 SGHRS, CDR2 YFSETQ. Trimming cost V 4 bases and J 0 bases, with 5 bases left between them. This chain's CDR3 is CASSLSSYEQYF. In DNA form, the CDR3 reads TGCGCCAGCAGCCTAAGCTCCTACGAGCAGTACTTC.

The chain uses TRBV5-1 and TRBJ2-2, with 7 bases fitting TRBD1. The CDR3 sequence is 14 residues long. The V segment lost 3 bases and the J segment 7 bases; nucleotides outside the gene matches: 6. Germline V CDR1 and CDR2: SGHRS, YFSETQ. The CDR3, as DNA: TGCGCCAGCAGCTCAAGACAGGGTCACGGGGAGCTGTTTTTT. Translation: CASSSRQGHGELFF. Looking up the rest from reference TRBV5-1 and TRBJ2-2 gives the full variable domain: KAGVTQTPRYLIKTRGQQVTLSCSPISGHRSVSWYQQTPGQGLQFLFEYFSETQRNKGNFPGRFSGRQFSNSRSEMNVSTLELGDSALYLCASSSRQGHGELFFGEGSRLTVL.

In its sample, this clone was seen a few times. The V call is TRBV6-5, the J call TRBJ1-4; 10 bases are shared with TRBD1. CDR1 MNHEY and CDR2 SVGAGI come from the germline V gene. The CDR3 is 15 amino acids. V trimming: 0 bases; J trimming: 6 bases; junction bases outside the gene matches: 1. The CDR3 DNA is TGTGCCAGCAGTTACTCCGGGACAGGGGATGAAAAACTGTTTTTT. Encoded protein: CASSYSGTGDEKLFF.

In this sample, this clone turned up many times. V gene TRBV7-8 combines with J gene TRBJ2-1; perhaps TRBD2 as D (6 bases). Trimming took off 6 bases at V and 5 bases at J, with 20 bases between the two ends. The CDR3 sequence is 16 residues long. Germline V CDR1 and CDR2: SGHVS, FQNEAQ. Written as DNA, the CDR3 is TGTGCCAGCAGTAATCAGGTCACTAGCAGCCACAATGAGCAGTTCTTC. It encodes CASSNQVTSSHNEQFF. The variable domain in full, with the rest retrieved from reference TRBV7-8 and TRBJ2-1, is GAGVSQSPRYKVAKRGQDVALRCDPISGHVSLFWYQQALGQGPEFLTYFQNEAQLDKSGLPSDRFFAERPEGSVSTLKIQRTQQEDSAVYLCASSNQVTSSHNEQFFGPGTRLTVL.

DNA for the CDR3: TGTGCCAGCAGCTTAGATGGGTCCAGGGTGGAGACCCAGTACTTC. Translating gives CASSLDGSRVETQYF. The chain recombines TRBV7-2 with TRBJ2-5; D is perhaps TRBD1 (5 bases). The CDR3 sequence is 15 residues long. Trimming shortened V by 1 base and J by 5 bases, and 14 bases separated the two germline ends. CDR1 and CDR2 (germline): SGHTA, FQGNSA.

This clone was counted many times. The rearrangement joins TRBV18 to TRBJ2-3, with 11 positions matching TRBD2. Losses at the gene ends were 3 bases for V and 0 bases for J; bases not matched to a gene: 8. The CDR3 is 18 amino acids. CDR1 and CDR2 (germline): KGHSH, LQKENI. The CDR3, as DNA: TGTGCCAGCTCACCTACGGGACTAGCGGCTCTAAGCACAGATACGCAGTATTTT. Its translation is CASSPTGLAALSTDTQYF.